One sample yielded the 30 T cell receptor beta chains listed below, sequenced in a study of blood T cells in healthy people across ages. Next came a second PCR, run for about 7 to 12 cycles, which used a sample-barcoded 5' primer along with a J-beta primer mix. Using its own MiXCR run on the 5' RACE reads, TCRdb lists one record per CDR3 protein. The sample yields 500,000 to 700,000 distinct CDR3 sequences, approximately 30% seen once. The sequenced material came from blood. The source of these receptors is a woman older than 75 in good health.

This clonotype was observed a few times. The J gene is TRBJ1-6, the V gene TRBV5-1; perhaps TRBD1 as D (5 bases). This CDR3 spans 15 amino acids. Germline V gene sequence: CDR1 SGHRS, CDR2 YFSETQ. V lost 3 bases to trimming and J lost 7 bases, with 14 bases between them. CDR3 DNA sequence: TGCGCCAGCAGCTCTGACAGCCTCGGAAATTCACCCCTCCACTTT. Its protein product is CASSSDSLGNSPLHF.

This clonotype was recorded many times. The CDR3 region has the DNA TGTGCCAGCAGTCCGTCGCGGTTGACCTATTCACCCCTCCACTTT. Amino acid sequence: CASSPSRLTYSPLHF. The genes are TRBV27 and TRBJ1-6; D is unclear. Germline lookup yields CDR1 MNHEY and CDR2 SMNVEV (reference sequence). This CDR3 is built from 15 residues. Trimming removed 5 bases at V and 8 bases at J, with 16 bases between.

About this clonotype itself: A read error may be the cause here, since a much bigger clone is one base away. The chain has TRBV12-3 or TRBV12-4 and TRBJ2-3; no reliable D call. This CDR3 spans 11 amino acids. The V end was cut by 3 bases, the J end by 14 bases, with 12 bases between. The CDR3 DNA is TGTGCCAGCAGTTTGTACGAGTCGCGGTATTTT. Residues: CASSLYESRYF.

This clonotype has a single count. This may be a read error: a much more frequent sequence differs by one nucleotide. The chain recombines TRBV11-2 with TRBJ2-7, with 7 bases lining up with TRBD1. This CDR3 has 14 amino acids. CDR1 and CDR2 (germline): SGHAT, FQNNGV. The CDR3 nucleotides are TGTGCCAACAGCTTGACAGGGATCGACTACGAGCAGTACTTC. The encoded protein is CANSLTGIDYEQYF. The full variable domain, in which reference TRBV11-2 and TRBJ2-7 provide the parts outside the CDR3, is EAGVAQSPRYKIIEKRQSVAFWCNPISGHATLYWYQQILGQGPKLLIQFQNNGVVDDSQLPKDRFSAERLKGVDSTLKIQPAKLEDSAVYLCANSLTGIDYEQYFGPGTRLTVT.

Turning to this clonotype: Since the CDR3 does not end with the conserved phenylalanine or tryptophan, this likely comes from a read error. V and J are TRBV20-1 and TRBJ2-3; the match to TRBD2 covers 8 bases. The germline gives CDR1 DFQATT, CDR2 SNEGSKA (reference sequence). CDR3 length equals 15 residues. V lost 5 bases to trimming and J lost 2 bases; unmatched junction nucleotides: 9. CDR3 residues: CSAHWRGESTDTQYV. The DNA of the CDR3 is TGCAGTGCTCACTGGCGGGGGGAATCCACAGATACGCAGTATGTT.

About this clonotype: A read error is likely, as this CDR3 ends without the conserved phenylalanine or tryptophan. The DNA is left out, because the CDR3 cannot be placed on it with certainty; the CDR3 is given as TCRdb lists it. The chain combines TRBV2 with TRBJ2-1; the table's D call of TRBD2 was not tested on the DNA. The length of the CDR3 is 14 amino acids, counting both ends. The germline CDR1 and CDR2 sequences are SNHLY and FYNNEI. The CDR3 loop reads CASSTAGGIAHAFL.

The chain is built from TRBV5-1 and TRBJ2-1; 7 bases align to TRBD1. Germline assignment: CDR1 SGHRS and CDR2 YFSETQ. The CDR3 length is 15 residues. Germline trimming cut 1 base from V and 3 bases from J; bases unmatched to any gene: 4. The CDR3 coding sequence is TGCGCCAGCAGCTTGCGGGGACAGTTCTACAATGAGCAGTTCTTC. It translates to CASSLRGQFYNEQFF. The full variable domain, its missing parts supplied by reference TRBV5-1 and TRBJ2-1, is KAGVTQTPRYLIKTRGQQVTLSCSPISGHRSVSWYQQTPGQGLQFLFEYFSETQRNKGNFPGRFSGRQFSNSRSEMNVSTLELGDSALYLCASSLRGQFYNEQFFGPGTRLTVL.

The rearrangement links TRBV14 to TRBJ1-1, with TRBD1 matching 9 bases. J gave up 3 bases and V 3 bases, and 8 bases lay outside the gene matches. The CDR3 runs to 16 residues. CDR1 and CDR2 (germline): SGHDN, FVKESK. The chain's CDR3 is CASSHLHRGRDTEAFF. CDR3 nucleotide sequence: TGTGCCAGCAGCCACCTCCACAGGGGGCGCGACACTGAAGCTTTCTTT. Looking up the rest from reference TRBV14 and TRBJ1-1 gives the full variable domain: EAGVTQFPSHSVIEKGQTVTLRCDPISGHDNLYWYRRVMGKEIKFLLHFVKESKQDESGMPNNRFLAERTGGTYSTLKVQPAELEDSGVYFCASSHLHRGRDTEAFFGQGTRLTVV.

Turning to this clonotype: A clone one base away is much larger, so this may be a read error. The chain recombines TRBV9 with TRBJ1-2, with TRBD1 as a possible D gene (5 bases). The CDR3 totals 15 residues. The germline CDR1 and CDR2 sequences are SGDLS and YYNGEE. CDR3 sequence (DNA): TGTGCCAGCAGCGTAGAGCCAGGGATAGACTATGGCTGCACCTTC. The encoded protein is CASSVEPGIDYGCTF. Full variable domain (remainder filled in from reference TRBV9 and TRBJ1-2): DSGVTQTPKHLITATGQRVTLRCSPRSGDLSVYWYQQSLDQGLQFLIQYYNGEERAKGNILERFSAQQFPDLHSELNLSSLELGDSALYFCASSVEPGIDYGCTFGSGTRLTVV.

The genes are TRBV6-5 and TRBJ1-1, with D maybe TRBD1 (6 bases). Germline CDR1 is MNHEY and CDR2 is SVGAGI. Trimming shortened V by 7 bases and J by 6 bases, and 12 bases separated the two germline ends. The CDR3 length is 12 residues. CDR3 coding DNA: TGTGCCAGCACCACGAGGGGGTCTGAAGCTTTCTTT. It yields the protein CASTTRGSEAFF.

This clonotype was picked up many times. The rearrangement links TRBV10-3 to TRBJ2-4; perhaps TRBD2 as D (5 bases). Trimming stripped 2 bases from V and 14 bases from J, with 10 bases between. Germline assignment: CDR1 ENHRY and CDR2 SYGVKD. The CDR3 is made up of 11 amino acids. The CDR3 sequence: CAISEGQREYF. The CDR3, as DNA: TGTGCCATCAGTGAGGGGCAGAGGGAGTACTTC.

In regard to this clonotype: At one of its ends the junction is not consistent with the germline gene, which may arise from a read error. CDR3 sequence: CAGSLEPTRGTEAFF. DNA of the CDR3: TGTGCCGGCAGTTTAGAACCGACCAGGGGCACTGAAGCTTTCTTT. The rearrangement links TRBV12-3 or TRBV12-4 to TRBJ1-1, with D possibly being TRBD1 (6 bases). This CDR3 has 15 amino acids.

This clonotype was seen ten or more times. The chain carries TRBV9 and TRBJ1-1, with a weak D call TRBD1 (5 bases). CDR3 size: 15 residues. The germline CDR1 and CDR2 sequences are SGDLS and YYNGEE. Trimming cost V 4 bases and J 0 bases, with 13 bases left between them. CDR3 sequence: CASSLGGVMNTEAFF. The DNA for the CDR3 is TGTGCCAGCAGCCTAGGAGGGGTCATGAACACTGAAGCTTTCTTT.

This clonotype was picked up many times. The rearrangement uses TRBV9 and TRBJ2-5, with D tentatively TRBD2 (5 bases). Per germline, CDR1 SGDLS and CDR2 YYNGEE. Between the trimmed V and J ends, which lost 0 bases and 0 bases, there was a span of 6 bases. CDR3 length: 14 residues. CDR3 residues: CASSVGENQETQYF. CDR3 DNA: TGTGCCAGCAGCGTAGGGGAGAACCAAGAGACCCAGTACTTC.

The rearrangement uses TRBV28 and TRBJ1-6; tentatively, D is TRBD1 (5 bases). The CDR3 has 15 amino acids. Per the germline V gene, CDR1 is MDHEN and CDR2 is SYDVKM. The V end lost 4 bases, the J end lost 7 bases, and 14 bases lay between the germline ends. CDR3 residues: CASSSGGEGNSPLHF. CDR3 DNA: TGTGCCAGCAGTTCAGGCGGGGAGGGGAATTCACCCCTCCACTTT.

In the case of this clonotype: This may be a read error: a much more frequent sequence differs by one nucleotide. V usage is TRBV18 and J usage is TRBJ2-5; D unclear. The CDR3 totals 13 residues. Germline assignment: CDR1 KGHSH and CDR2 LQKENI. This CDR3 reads CASCNTAQEPQYF. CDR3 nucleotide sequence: TGTGCCAGCTGCAACACCGCCCAAGAGCCCCAGTACTTC.

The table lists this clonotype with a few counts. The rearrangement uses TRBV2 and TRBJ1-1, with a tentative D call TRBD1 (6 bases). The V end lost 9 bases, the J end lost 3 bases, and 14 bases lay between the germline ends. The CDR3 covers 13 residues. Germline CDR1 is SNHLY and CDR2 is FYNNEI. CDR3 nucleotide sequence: TGTGCCAGTAACAGGGAGTTGGACACTGAAGCTTTCTTT. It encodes CASNRELDTEAFF.

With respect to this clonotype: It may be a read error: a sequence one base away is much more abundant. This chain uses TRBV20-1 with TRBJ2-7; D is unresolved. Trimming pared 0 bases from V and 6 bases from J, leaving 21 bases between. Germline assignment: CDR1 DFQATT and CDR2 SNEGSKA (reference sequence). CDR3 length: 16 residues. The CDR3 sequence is CSARDGSDRVWGEQYF. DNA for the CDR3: TGCAGTGCTAGAGACGGAAGCGACCGGGTTTGGGGCGAGCAGTACTTC.

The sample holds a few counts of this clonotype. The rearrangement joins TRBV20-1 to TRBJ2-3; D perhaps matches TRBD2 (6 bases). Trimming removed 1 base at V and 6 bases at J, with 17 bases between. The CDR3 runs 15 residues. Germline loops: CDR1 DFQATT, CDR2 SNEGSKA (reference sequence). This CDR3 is CSARVAGGGVDTQYF. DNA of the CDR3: TGCAGTGCTAGAGTTGCTGGCGGAGGGGTGGATACGCAGTATTTT.

CDR3 sequence: CASSAGGTDQETQYF. In DNA, the CDR3 is TGTGCCAGCAGTGCGGGGGGGACGGACCAAGAGACCCAGTACTTC. V gene TRBV9 combines with J gene TRBJ2-5, with 9 bases lining up with TRBD2. The length of the CDR3 is 15 residues. The germline V gene has CDR1 SGDLS and CDR2 YYNGEE. The ends lost 5 bases at V and 0 bases at J; junction bases unmatched: 5.

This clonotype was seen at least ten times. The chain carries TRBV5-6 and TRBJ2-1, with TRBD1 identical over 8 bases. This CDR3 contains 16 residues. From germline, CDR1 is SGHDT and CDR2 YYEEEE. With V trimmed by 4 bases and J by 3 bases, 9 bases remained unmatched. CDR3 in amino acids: CASSPKTGASYNEQFF. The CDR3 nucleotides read TGTGCCAGCAGCCCAAAGACAGGGGCTAGCTACAATGAGCAGTTCTTC.

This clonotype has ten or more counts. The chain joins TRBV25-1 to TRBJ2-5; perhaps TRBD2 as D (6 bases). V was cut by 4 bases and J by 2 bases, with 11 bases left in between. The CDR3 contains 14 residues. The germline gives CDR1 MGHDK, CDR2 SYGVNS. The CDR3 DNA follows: TGTGCCAGCAGTGTCGGGGGTTTACAAGAGACCCAGTACTTC. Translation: CASSVGGLQETQYF.

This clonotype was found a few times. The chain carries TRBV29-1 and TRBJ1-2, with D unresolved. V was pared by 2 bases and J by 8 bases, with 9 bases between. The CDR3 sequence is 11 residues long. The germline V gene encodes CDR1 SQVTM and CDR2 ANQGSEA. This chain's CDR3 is CSVESTRGYTF. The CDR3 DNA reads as TGCAGCGTTGAATCAACACGGGGCTACACCTTC.

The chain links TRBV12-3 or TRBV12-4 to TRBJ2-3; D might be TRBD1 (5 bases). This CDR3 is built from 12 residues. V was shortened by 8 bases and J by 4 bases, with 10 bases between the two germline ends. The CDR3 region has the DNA TGTGCCAGCGGCTCCAGGGCAGATACGCAGTATTTT. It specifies CASGSRADTQYF.

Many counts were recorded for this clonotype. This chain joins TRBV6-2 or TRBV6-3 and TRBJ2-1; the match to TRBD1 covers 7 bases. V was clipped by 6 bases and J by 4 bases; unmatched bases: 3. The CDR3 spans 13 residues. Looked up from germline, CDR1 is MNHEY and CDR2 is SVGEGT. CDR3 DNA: TGTGCCAGCAGAGGGGGCTATTACAATGAGCAGTTCTTC. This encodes CASRGGYYNEQFF.

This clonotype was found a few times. CDR3 sequence (DNA): TGTGCCAGCAGTAGGACAGGGGGCAGCGGGGCCCAAGAGACCCAGTACTTC. This sequence encodes CASSRTGGSGAQETQYF. The rearrangement joins TRBV6-2 or TRBV6-3 to TRBJ2-5; 11 bases match TRBD1. The germline gives CDR1 MNHEY, CDR2 SVGEGT. V shed 5 bases and J 1 base; nucleotides not matched to a gene: 9. CDR3 length: 17 residues.

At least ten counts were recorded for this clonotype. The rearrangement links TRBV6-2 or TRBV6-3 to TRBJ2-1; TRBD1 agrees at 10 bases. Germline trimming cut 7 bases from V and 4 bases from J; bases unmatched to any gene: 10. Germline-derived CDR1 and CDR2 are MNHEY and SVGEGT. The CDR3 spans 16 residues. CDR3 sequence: CASTLATGQGYNEQFF. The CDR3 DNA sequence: TGTGCCAGCACTTTAGCGACGGGACAGGGGTACAATGAGCAGTTCTTC.

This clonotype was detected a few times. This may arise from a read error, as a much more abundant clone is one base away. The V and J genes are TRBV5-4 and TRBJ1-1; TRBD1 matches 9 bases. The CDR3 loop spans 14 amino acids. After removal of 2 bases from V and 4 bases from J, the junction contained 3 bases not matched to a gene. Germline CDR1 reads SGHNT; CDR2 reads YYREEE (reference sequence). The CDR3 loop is CASSFGGQGTEAFF. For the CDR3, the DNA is TGTGCCAGCAGCTTTGGGGGACAGGGCACTGAAGCTTTCTTT.

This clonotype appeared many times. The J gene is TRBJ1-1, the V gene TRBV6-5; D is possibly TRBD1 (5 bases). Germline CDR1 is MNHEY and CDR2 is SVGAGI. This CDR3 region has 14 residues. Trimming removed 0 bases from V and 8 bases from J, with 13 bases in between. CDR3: CASSYSMGGGEAFF. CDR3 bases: TGTGCCAGCAGTTACTCGATGGGGGGGGGAGAAGCTTTCTTT.

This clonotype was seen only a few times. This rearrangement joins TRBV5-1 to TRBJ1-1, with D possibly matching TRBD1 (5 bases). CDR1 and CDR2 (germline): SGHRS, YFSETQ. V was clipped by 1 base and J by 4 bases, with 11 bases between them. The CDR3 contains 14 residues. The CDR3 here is CASSLNPGGTEAFF. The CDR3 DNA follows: TGCGCCAGCAGCTTGAATCCTGGGGGCACTGAAGCTTTCTTT. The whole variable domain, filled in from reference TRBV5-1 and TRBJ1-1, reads KAGVTQTPRYLIKTRGQQVTLSCSPISGHRSVSWYQQTPGQGLQFLFEYFSETQRNKGNFPGRFSGRQFSNSRSEMNVSTLELGDSALYLCASSLNPGGTEAFFGQGTRLTVV.